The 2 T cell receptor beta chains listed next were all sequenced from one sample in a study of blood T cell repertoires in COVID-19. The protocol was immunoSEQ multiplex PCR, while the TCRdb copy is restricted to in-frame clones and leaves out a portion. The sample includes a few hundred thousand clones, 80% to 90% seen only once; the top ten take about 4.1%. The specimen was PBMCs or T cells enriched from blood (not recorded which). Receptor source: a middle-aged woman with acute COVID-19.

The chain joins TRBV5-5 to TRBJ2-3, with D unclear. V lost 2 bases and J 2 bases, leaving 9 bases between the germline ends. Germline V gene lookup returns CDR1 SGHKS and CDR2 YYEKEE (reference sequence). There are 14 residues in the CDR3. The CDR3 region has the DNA TGTGCCAGCAGCTTCTACGGGTCCACAGATACGCAGTATTTT. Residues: CASSFYGSTDTQYF.

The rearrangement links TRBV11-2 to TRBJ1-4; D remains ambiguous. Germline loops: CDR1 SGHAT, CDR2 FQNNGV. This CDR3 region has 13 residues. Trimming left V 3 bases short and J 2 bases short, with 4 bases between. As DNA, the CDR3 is TGTGCCAGCAGCTTCTTTACTAATGAAAAACTGTTTTTT. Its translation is CASSFFTNEKLFF.